The 7 T cell receptor beta chains given below trace back to one sample, sequenced in a study of blood T cells in healthy people across ages. Alongside a J-beta primer mix, a sample-barcoded 5' primer served in a second PCR lasting 7 to 11 cycles. TCRdb re-derived calls from the 5' RACE reads in MiXCR, one entry per CDR3 protein. The repertoire holds about a million distinct CDR3 sequences, with roughly 43% as singletons. Sequencing was carried out using blood. The receptors were sampled from a man aged 25-40 years in good health.

Turning to this clonotype: The junction departs from germline at one end; a sequencing error may be responsible. J is TRBJ2-3 and V is TRBV9; 8 bases match TRBD2. Looked up from germline, CDR1 is SGDLS and CDR2 is YYNGEE. CDR3 length equals 16 residues. DNA for the CDR3: TGTACCAGCAGCGTAATCCCTTCGGGGGGGCAAGATACGCAGTATTTT. Translated, it gives CTSSVIPSGGQDTQYF.

This clonotype was seen at least ten times. The chain combines TRBV6-5 with TRBJ2-4; 8 bases agree with TRBD1. Trimming at V came to 6 bases and at J to 7 bases, leaving 14 bases not matched to a gene. Germline V gene lookup returns CDR1 MNHEY and CDR2 SVGAGI. This CDR3 has 16 amino acids. The CDR3 protein is CASRAPVGRGPNIQYF. The CDR3 DNA follows: TGTGCCAGCAGAGCCCCGGTAGGCAGGGGGCCGAACATTCAGTACTTC.

The chain uses TRBV10-3 and TRBJ2-3; 8 bases map to TRBD1. V was clipped by 8 bases and J by 6 bases; unmatched bases: 10. The CDR3 covers 14 residues. CDR1 and CDR2 (germline): ENHRY, SYGVKD. CDR3 sequence (DNA): TGTGCCATCGGGGCGCAGGGGGCACGGGATACGCAGTATTTT. The encoded protein is CAIGAQGARDTQYF.

The chain combines TRBV27 with TRBJ1-4, with 9 bases aligning to TRBD1. CDR3 length: 15 amino acids. Germline CDR1 reads MNHEY; CDR2 reads SMNVEV (reference sequence). Trimming at V came to 6 bases and at J to 9 bases, leaving 11 bases not matched to a gene. DNA of the CDR3: TGTGCCAGCAGGAGTCCCGGGACAGGGAATAAAAAACTGTTTTTT. Amino acid sequence: CASRSPGTGNKKLFF. Combining the CDR3 with reference TRBV27 and TRBJ1-4 gives the whole variable domain EAQVTQNPRYLITVTGKKLTVTCSQNMNHEYMSWYRQDPGLGLRQIYYSMNVEVTDKGDVPEGYKVSRKEKRNFPLILESPSPNQTSLYFCASRSPGTGNKKLFFGSGTQLSVL.

This clonotype was observed a few times. The V and J genes are TRBV3-1 and TRBJ2-5, with 7 bases aligning to TRBD2. The J call is in doubt because the DNA end fits TRBJ2-7 better. Germline V gene lookup returns CDR1 LGHDT and CDR2 YNNKEL (reference sequence). The CDR3 runs 15 residues. CDR3 coding DNA: TGTGCCAGCAGCCAAGATATAAGGGGAGGGGACGAGCAGTACTTC. Translated, it gives CASSQDIRGGDEQYF.

Worth noting for this clonotype: A read error may be the cause here, since a much bigger clone is one base away. The V call is TRBV7-2, the J call TRBJ2-2; D is unresolved. This CDR3 comprises 14 residues. Germline V lookup: CDR1 SGHTA, CDR2 FQGNSA. As DNA, the CDR3 is TGTGTCAGCAGCTTAGGGAAGGGCACCGGGGAGCTGTTTTTT. Amino acid sequence: CVSSLGKGTGELFF.

This chain links TRBV9 with TRBJ2-5; D unresolved. The CDR3 runs 14 residues. CDR1 SGDLS and CDR2 YYNGEE come from the germline V gene. V was trimmed by 0 bases and J by 1 base, leaving 7 bases between them. The CDR3 protein is CASSVGIGQETQYF. In DNA, the CDR3 is TGTGCCAGCAGCGTAGGTATCGGCCAAGAGACCCAGTACTTC.